This T cell receptor beta chain originates from a study of OX40 agonist ivuxolimab in advanced cancers. The CDR3 runs to 15 residues. CDR1 is MNHEY, CDR2 SVGAGI, per germline. V gave up 0 bases and J gave up 7 bases; unmatched junction bases: 5. Assay used: immunoSEQ multiplex PCR; TCRdb lists only in-frame clones, some missing. Found here are 30,000 to 40,000 clones, over 60% of them singletons; the top ten hold more than 9%. The chain carries TRBV6-5 and TRBJ1-2; 10 bases are shared with TRBD1. The sample consisted of CD4+ or CD8+ T cells sorted from blood, taken in a trial of the OX40 agonist ivuxolimab. The sequence was collected from an adult with an advanced solid tumor such as melanoma, head and neck, liver or kidney cancer. CDR3 region: CASSYSTGGKSGYTF. The CDR3, as DNA: TGTGCCAGCAGTTACTCGACAGGGGGCAAATCTGGCTACACCTTC.